The 28 T cell receptor beta chains below come from one sample, sequenced in a study of breast tumors, draining lymph nodes, adjacent tissues. TCRdb recomputed calls from the multiplex PCR reads with MiXCR, one row per CDR3 protein. Of tens of thousands of distinct CDR3 sequences listed, roughly 60% were seen once; the top ten hold under 25%. Sample: tumor-adjacent breast tissue. Receptors originate from a female donor with breast cancer. Some clones in this sample may be carry-over from other donors' samples.

The table lists this clonotype with many counts. J is TRBJ1-3 and V is TRBV30, with TRBD1 as a possible D gene (6 bases). There are 13 residues in the CDR3. In germline, CDR1 is GTSNPN, CDR2 SVGIG (reference sequence). Trimming took 4 bases from V and 4 from J, leaving 11 bases between them. The CDR3 nucleotides read TGTGCCTGGAAACCGGGGGGCGGAAACACCATATATTTT. Amino acid sequence: CAWKPGGGNTIYF.

This clonotype came up many times. Just one base apart from a much larger clone, this may be a read error. The gene calls are TRBV5-6 and TRBJ2-1, with D possibly TRBD2 on 6 matching bases. CDR1 and CDR2 from the germline V gene are SGHDT and YYEEEE. The germline V and J ends were trimmed by 4 bases and 6 bases, with 17 bases remaining between them. The CDR3 totals 15 residues. In DNA form, the CDR3 reads TGTGCCAGCAGCCCTCCGGGACCAGCGGGCAATGAGCAGTTCTTC. Encoded protein: CASSPPGPAGNEQFF.

This clonotype was detected many times. The chain uses TRBV19 and TRBJ2-2, with TRBD2 matching over 8 bases. Germline trimming cut 5 bases from V and 6 bases from J; bases unmatched to any gene: 8. The germline CDR1 and CDR2 sequences are LNHDA and SQIVND (reference sequence). This CDR3 has 15 amino acids. This CDR3 is CASSLWAGGSGELFF. The CDR3 region has the DNA TGTGCCAGTAGTCTGTGGGCGGGAGGTTCCGGGGAGCTGTTTTTT.

This chain uses TRBV2 with TRBJ2-1; TRBD2 is a possible D gene (6 bases). CDR1 and CDR2 from the germline V gene are SNHLY and FYNNEI. The germline V and J ends were trimmed by 5 bases and 5 bases, with 19 bases remaining between them. The CDR3 is made up of 16 amino acids. The CDR3 here is CASSLKQIGLNNEQFF. The CDR3 DNA reads as TGTGCCAGCAGTTTAAAACAAATAGGACTAAACAATGAGCAGTTCTTC.

The chain links TRBV5-1 to TRBJ1-6, with TRBD1 as a possible D gene (5 bases). In germline, CDR1 is SGHRS, CDR2 YFSETQ. V lost 3 bases and J lost 9, with 22 bases in between. CDR3 length: 17 residues. The CDR3 coding sequence is TGCGCCAGCAGCTGCCGGGGCCAAGCCCAAGGGTGTTCACCCCTCCACTTT. Translated, it gives CASSCRGQAQGCSPLHF. Using reference TRBV5-1 and TRBJ1-6 for the parts outside the CDR3, the full variable domain is KAGVTQTPRYLIKTRGQQVTLSCSPISGHRSVSWYQQTPGQGLQFLFEYFSETQRNKGNFPGRFSGRQFSNSRSEMNVSTLELGDSALYLCASSCRGQAQGCSPLHFGNGTRLTVT.

This clonotype was seen ten or more times. A single base separates this from a much larger clone, so it may be a read error. V usage is TRBV20-1 and J usage is TRBJ2-5, with 11 bases matching TRBD2. The germline V gene has CDR1 DFQATT and CDR2 SNEGSKA (reference sequence). J lost 4 bases, V lost 2 bases, and 6 bases had no gene match. This CDR3 has 15 amino acids. The CDR3 DNA reads as TGCAGTGCTAGAAGGGCTAGCGGGGGGCCAGAGACCCAGTACTTC. It specifies CSARRASGGPETQYF.

This clonotype has only one observation. The chain recombines TRBV19 with TRBJ2-1; 12 bases fit TRBD1. This CDR3 has 15 residues. V trimming: 5 bases; J trimming: 6 bases; junction bases outside the gene matches: 5. Germline lookup yields CDR1 LNHDA and CDR2 SQIVND (reference sequence). The chain's CDR3 is CASSPGQGATNEQFF. In DNA form, the CDR3 reads TGTGCCAGTAGTCCGGGACAGGGGGCCACCAATGAGCAGTTCTTC.

Details on this clonotype: A much larger clone lies one base from this, so it may be a read error. The chain joins TRBV13 to TRBJ2-3; D ambiguous. Germline values: CDR1 PRHDT, CDR2 FYEKMQ (reference sequence). This CDR3 spans 13 amino acids. The CDR3 DNA reads TGTGCCAGCCGGCTACCTCCCACATATACGCAGTATTTT. Amino acid sequence: CASRLPPTYTQYF. Combining the CDR3 with reference TRBV13 and TRBJ2-3 gives the whole variable domain AAGVIQSPRHLIKEKRETATLKCYPIPRHDTVYWYQQGPGQDPQFLISFYEKMQSDKGSIPDRFSAQQFSDYHSELNMSSLELGDSALYFCASRLPPTYTQYFGPGTRLTVL.

The chain combines TRBV7-2 with TRBJ2-7; 10 nucleotides line up with TRBD2. Germline V gene sequence: CDR1 SGHTA, CDR2 FQGNSA. V gave up 4 bases and J gave up 3 bases; unmatched junction bases: 6. The CDR3 totals 15 residues. The CDR3 DNA sequence: TGTGCCAGCAGCTCCCAGCGGGGGGGCGGCTACGAGCAGTACTTC. Translation gives CASSSQRGGGYEQYF.

This clonotype has just one count. The rearrangement uses TRBV20-1 and TRBJ2-2, with 10 nucleotides matching TRBD2. This CDR3 has 14 amino acids. The ends lost 6 bases at V and 4 bases at J; junction bases unmatched: 5. The germline V gene encodes CDR1 DFQATT and CDR2 SNEGSKA (reference sequence). CDR3 DNA: TGCAGTGCACGAGCGGGAGGGGCCACCGGGGAGCTGTTTTTT. Amino acid sequence: CSARAGGATGELFF.

This clonotype has a count of ten or more. The V and J genes are TRBV6-2 or TRBV6-3 and TRBJ1-1; D remains unclear. The CDR3 is 14 amino acids. The V gene's germline CDR1 is MNHEY and CDR2 SVGEGT. The ends were cut back, 4 bases at V and 1 base at J, with 10 bases in the middle. This CDR3 reads CASSSGWGNTEAFF. CDR3 sequence (DNA): TGTGCCAGCAGTTCCGGATGGGGGAACACTGAAGCTTTCTTT.

The V and J genes are TRBV9 and TRBJ2-7; 8 nucleotides line up with TRBD1. Germline CDR1 reads SGDLS; CDR2 reads YYNGEE. The V segment lost 4 bases and the J segment 6 bases; nucleotides outside the gene matches: 3. CDR3 size: 12 residues. The chain's CDR3 is CASSSTGGEQYF. CDR3 in DNA: TGTGCCAGCAGCTCCACAGGGGGCGAGCAGTACTTC.

This clonotype has ten or more counts. The chain uses TRBV5-6 and TRBJ2-1, with TRBD2 identical over 11 bases. Germline V lookup: CDR1 SGHDT, CDR2 YYEEEE. The CDR3 is made up of 16 amino acids. Trimming cost V 1 base and J 7 bases; bases outside gene matches: 7. The CDR3 DNA is TGTGCCAGCAGCTTGCGGCTAGCGGGAGGTTGGAATGAGCAGTTCTTC. Residues: CASSLRLAGGWNEQFF.

The chain employs TRBV29-1 and TRBJ2-7; 11 positions agree with TRBD2. CDR1 SQVTM and CDR2 ANQGSEA come from the germline V gene. This CDR3 comprises 16 residues. V lost 3 bases and J lost 0; bases outside the gene matches: 7. CDR3 sequence: CSVEEYLAGGSYEQYF. CDR3 nucleotide sequence: TGCAGCGTTGAGGAGTATCTAGCGGGGGGCTCCTACGAGCAGTACTTC.

This clonotype ranks as medium-sized (0.01 to 0.1%). The chain uses TRBV6-1 and TRBJ1-6; 8 bases align to TRBD1. Germline CDR1 reads MNHNS; CDR2 reads SASEGT. Trimming cost V 6 bases and J 6 bases; bases outside gene matches: 7. This CDR3 region has 15 residues. CDR3 in amino acids: CASRGETGANSPLHF. The CDR3 coding sequence is TGTGCCAGCAGAGGGGAGACAGGGGCTAATTCACCCCTCCACTTT.

The chain employs TRBV20-1 and TRBJ2-7; D is ambiguous. CDR3 length: 11 amino acids. Germline V gene sequence: CDR1 DFQATT, CDR2 SNEGSKA (reference sequence). V dropped 1 base and J dropped 2 bases, with 3 bases sitting between them. CDR3 sequence: CSARVPYEQYF. In DNA form, the CDR3 reads TGCAGTGCTAGAGTCCCCTACGAGCAGTACTTC.

This rearrangement joins TRBV20-1 to TRBJ2-7; TRBD2 matches at 7 bases. The CDR3 extends over 19 amino acids. Germline V gene data show CDR1 as DFQATT and CDR2 as SNEGSKA (reference sequence). J lost 0 bases, V lost 1 base, and 18 bases had no gene match. The CDR3 region is CSARGEGGRTNSASYEQYF. CDR3 DNA sequence: TGCAGTGCTAGAGGAGAGGGAGGGCGCACGAACTCCGCCTCCTACGAGCAGTACTTC.

Concerning this clonotype itself: One end of the junction varies from germline; a read error may be responsible. The chain combines TRBV29-1 with TRBJ2-1; 14 nucleotides match TRBD2. Germline CDR1 SQVTM, CDR2 ANQGSEA. The CDR3 has 11 amino acids. CDR3 in DNA: TGCAGCGTTGAGACTAGCGGGGGGGCGGACTTC. The encoded protein is CSVETSGGADF.

This chain joins TRBV3-1 and TRBJ1-5; 7 positions match TRBD1. V lost 7 bases, J lost 2 bases, and 5 bases stayed unmatched. This CDR3 is 14 amino acids long. Germline V gene sequence: CDR1 LGHDT, CDR2 YNNKEL (reference sequence). The CDR3 DNA is TGTGCCAGCACCGACAGGGAATGCAATCAGCCCCAGCATTTT. This translates into CASTDRECNQPQHF.

This clonotype was found many times. The chain employs TRBV12-5 and TRBJ2-4, with a possible D match to TRBD2 (6 bases). CDR1 and CDR2 (germline): LGHNT, FRNRAP. Trimming stripped 7 bases from V and 6 bases from J, with 10 bases between. The CDR3 runs 12 residues. CDR3 residues: CASASEANIQYF. DNA for the CDR3: TGTGCTAGTGCTAGCGAGGCAAACATTCAGTACTTC.

This clonotype has just one count. The chain recombines TRBV2 with TRBJ2-7, with D possibly being TRBD1 (7 bases). The V gene lost 4 bases and the J gene lost 3 bases, with 13 bases spanning the gap. CDR1 SNHLY and CDR2 FYNNEI come from the germline V gene. The CDR3 covers 14 residues. The CDR3 reads CASSASRGDYEQYF. The CDR3 region has the DNA TGTGCCAGCAGTGCTAGCAGGGGGGACTACGAGCAGTACTTC.

This clonotype was picked up many times. The CDR3 DNA reads as TGTGCCAGCAGCTGGGGGACCGGATCCTCTGGGGCCAACGTCCTGACTTTC. Translated, it gives CASSWGTGSSGANVLTF. The gene calls are TRBV5-8 and TRBJ2-6; possibly TRBD1 or TRBD2 for D (5 bases each). In germline, CDR1 is SGHTS, CDR2 YDEGEE. V shed 3 bases and J shed 0 bases, with 13 bases lying between them. The length of the CDR3 is 17 residues.

This clonotype was picked up one time. V is TRBV9 and J is TRBJ2-5, with TRBD1 as a possible D gene (6 bases). V lost 1 base to trimming and J lost 1 base, with 11 bases between them. The length of the CDR3 is 15 residues. Germline V gives CDR1 SGDLS, CDR2 YYNGEE. The CDR3 DNA is TGTGCCAGCAGCGTACAGGGGTTAGGCCAAGAGACCCAGTACTTC. Its protein product is CASSVQGLGQETQYF.

This sequence joins TRBV10-3 and TRBJ2-7; the D gene could be TRBD1 or TRBD2 (5 bases each). CDR1 ENHRY and CDR2 SYGVKD come from the germline V gene. The CDR3 has 15 residues. Trimming left V 3 bases short and J 4 bases short, with 16 bases between. CDR3 sequence: CAISDRDHGQYEQYF. CDR3 bases: TGTGCCATCAGTGACAGGGACCACGGGCAGTACGAGCAGTACTTC.

There are many counts of this clonotype. In DNA, the CDR3 is TGTGCCAGCAGACAGGGGAGCTCCTACAATGAGCAGTTCTTC. This gives the protein CASRQGSSYNEQFF. The V gene is TRBV2, the J gene TRBJ2-1; 7 bases align to TRBD1. V lost 6 bases to trimming and J lost 0 bases; unmatched junction nucleotides: 2. This CDR3 contains 14 residues. Germline lookup yields CDR1 SNHLY and CDR2 FYNNEI.

To note about this clonotype: Germline is not matched at one junction end, which may reflect a read error. J is TRBJ2-3 and V is TRBV2, with a tentative D call TRBD2 (5 bases). Germline CDR1 reads SNHLY; CDR2 reads FYNNEI. This CDR3 spans 16 amino acids. The CDR3 DNA reads as TGTGCCAGCAGCTTTGACCAGAGACTAACCACAGATCCGCAGTATTTC. Translation gives CASSFDQRLTTDPQYF.

Ten or more counts support this clonotype. This chain uses TRBV7-8 with TRBJ2-5; D may be TRBD1 (6 bases). The CDR3 runs 14 residues. V lost 4 bases and J lost 1, with 10 bases in between. CDR1 and CDR2 from the germline V gene are SGHVS and FQNEAQ. This CDR3 reads CASSSGQFQETQYF. DNA of the CDR3: TGTGCCAGCAGCTCCGGACAGTTCCAAGAGACCCAGTACTTC.

The chain has TRBV12-3 or TRBV12-4 and TRBJ1-5, with a possible D match to TRBD1 (6 bases). The CDR3 runs 14 residues. Trimming removed 4 bases from V and 2 bases from J, with 9 bases in between. The CDR3 DNA reads as TGTGCCAGCAGTTCCGAGGGGGGCAATCAGCCCCAGCATTTT. It codes for CASSSEGGNQPQHF.